The clone carrying this T cell receptor (beta chain) has ten or more counts. Its specificity is not known. This entry belongs to a study of neurological immune-mediated disorders. General observations from the study: Private repertoires in all groups were suggested by the absence of shared CDR3 amino acid sequences among expanded clones across subjects.

The CDR3 contains 14 residues. Germline CDR1 is DFQATT and CDR2 is SNEGSKA (reference sequence). V shed 6 bases, J shed 4 bases, and the junction held 10 bases outside the gene matches. TCRdb passed the 5' RACE reads through MiXCR, listing each CDR3 protein once. The data hold some 46,000 distinct CDR3 sequences, with approximately 4.5% observed a single time. Sequenced: PBMCs. The J gene is TRBJ2-7, the V gene TRBV20-1, with 9 nucleotides matching TRBD2. The clonotype was recovered from an older woman with multiple sclerosis. The CDR3 here is CSARHRAGGYEQYF. The CDR3 DNA reads as TGCAGTGCCCGCCACAGGGCGGGGGGGTACGAGCAGTACTTC.